Listed below are T cell receptor beta chains from one sample, sequenced in a study of T-cell reconstitution after alpha-beta-depleted transplantation in children. In TCRdb, the PCR reads were re-called with MiXCR into one record per CDR3 protein. The table records around 440,000 distinct CDR3 sequences, 15% to 20% of them present only once. Sequencing used PBMCs, mostly from graft donor cells, obtained 360 days after TCRalphabeta/CD19-depleted stem cell transplant. The receptors were gathered from a boy under two years old who had a stem cell transplant for Wiskott-Aldrich syndrome, so the T cells may come from the graft donor. Each CDR3 is given with its conserved first and last residue. D genes are given only for firm matches. Some rows have no size entry. The others give once, few or many, or a class for an expanded clone.

size,J,D,V,CDR3,DNA
-,TRBJ2-3,TRBD1,TRBV20-1,CSAQRTGISTDTQYF,TGCAGTGCTCAACGGACAGGGATCAGCACAGATACGCAGTATTTT
many,TRBJ2-5,-,TRBV25-1,CASSEGGRGQETQYF,TGTGCCAGCAGTGAAGGGGGTCGGGGGCAAGAGACCCAGTACTTC
-,TRBJ2-2,TRBD1,TRBV24-1,CATSDAGTGVEELFF,TGTGCCACCAGTGATGCCGGGACAGGGGTCGAGGAGCTGTTTTTT
few,TRBJ2-2,TRBD2,TRBV4-3,CASSQDGTSGENTGELFF,TGCGCCAGCAGCCAAGATGGGACTAGCGGTGAGAACACCGGGGAGCTGTTTTTT
few,TRBJ1-5,-,TRBV24-1,CATSDLGVGPQHF,TGTGCCACCAGTGATTTGGGGGTTGGACCCCAGCATTTT
-,TRBJ2-7,-,TRBV6-5,CASSSSDTSFYEQYF,TGTGCCAGCAGTTCTTCCGATACTAGCTTCTACGAGCAGTACTTC
-,TRBJ2-1,TRBD2,TRBV9,CASSWGRAKWDEQFF,TGTGCCAGCTCATGGGGGAGGGCCAAGTGGGATGAGCAGTTCTTC
few,TRBJ2-1,TRBD2,TRBV29-1,CSVVTSGRANYNEQFF,TGCAGCGTTGTGACTAGCGGGAGGGCGAACTACAATGAGCAGTTCTTC
few,TRBJ2-3,TRBD1,TRBV5-1,CASSLHRGRNPDTQYF,TGCGCCAGCAGCCTCCACAGGGGGCGCAACCCAGATACGCAGTATTTT
-,TRBJ2-7,-,TRBV5-1,CASSFGHTPEEYF,TGCGCCAGCAGCTTTGGGCACACACCCGAGGAGTACTTC
-,TRBJ1-1,TRBD1,TRBV12-3/TRBV12-4,CASRPGTGGAETEAFF,TGTGCCAGCCGCCCGGGGACAGGGGGCGCAGAGACTGAAGCTTTCTTT
-,TRBJ2-7,-,TRBV10-3,CAISGIPGLSYEQYF,TGTGCCATCAGTGGGATTCCGGGCCTATCCTACGAGCAGTACTTC
many,TRBJ1-4,-,TRBV11-2,CASSRDFKGNEKLFF,TGTGCCAGCAGCCGGGATTTTAAGGGAAATGAAAAACTGTTTTTT
few,TRBJ2-1,-,TRBV5-1,CASRGGLVDNEQFF,TGCGCCAGCAGAGGCGGGCTAGTGGACAATGAGCAGTTCTTC
few,TRBJ1-4,-,TRBV6-1,CASSGTGPGPVKLFF,TGTGCCAGCAGTGGAACCGGGCCGGGACCGGTAAAACTGTTTTTT
-,TRBJ2-1,-,TRBV5-1,CASSLVRRDEQFF,TGCGCCAGCAGCTTGGTCCGTAGGGATGAGCAGTTCTTC
-,TRBJ1-5,-,TRBV6-6,CASSYRQGPQHF,TGTGCCAGCAGTTACAGGCAGGGGCCCCAGCATTTT
few,TRBJ1-1,TRBD1,TRBV29-1,CSALTGWDTEAFF,TGCAGCGCCCTGACAGGGTGGGACACTGAAGCTTTCTTT
-,TRBJ2-5,-,TRBV7-9,CASSQPLGAGTKETQYF,TGTGCCAGCAGCCAACCTCTCGGGGCCGGTACGAAAGAGACCCAGTACTTC
-,TRBJ1-2,TRBD1,TRBV6-1,CASSKTGGDDYGYTF,TGTGCCAGCAGCAAGACAGGGGGTGATGACTATGGCTACACCTTC
few,TRBJ2-1,TRBD2,TRBV25-1,CASSDPAGGINEQFF,TGTGCCAGCAGTGACCCAGCGGGGGGAATCAATGAGCAGTTCTTC
few,TRBJ2-7,TRBD2,TRBV18,CASSPSPGRARPYEQYF,TGTGCCAGCTCACCTAGTCCCGGGAGGGCCAGACCATACGAGCAGTACTTC
-,TRBJ2-1,-,TRBV12-3/TRBV12-4,CASSLFSEQFF,TGTGCCAGCAGTTTATTCAGTGAGCAGTTCTTC
-,TRBJ2-1,-,TRBV7-2,CASSQGLGRNEQFF,TGTGCCAGCAGCCAAGGTTTGGGACGGAATGAGCAGTTCTTC
-,TRBJ1-5,-,TRBV10-3,CATSAGESNQPQHF,TGTGCCACCTCGGCAGGGGAGTCCAATCAGCCCCAGCATTTT
few,TRBJ2-2,-,TRBV28,CASMGSSGELFF,TGTGCCAGCATGGGTTCGTCCGGGGAGCTGTTTTTT
-,TRBJ2-1,-,TRBV4-3,CASSRSPMGNEQFF,TGCGCCAGCAGCCGGTCCCCGATGGGGAATGAGCAGTTCTTC
few,TRBJ2-5,TRBD1,TRBV5-1,CASSLRGGLETQYF,TGCGCCAGCAGCTTAAGAGGGGGCTTAGAGACCCAGTACTTC
few,TRBJ2-1,-,TRBV7-9,CASSQTSNEQFF,TGTGCCAGCAGCCAGACATCCAATGAGCAGTTCTTC
few,TRBJ2-3,-,TRBV5-5,CASSWESPVTQYF,TGTGCCAGCAGCTGGGAATCCCCAGTTACGCAGTATTTT
-,TRBJ1-1,TRBD1,TRBV12-3/TRBV12-4,CASSARQGKAEAFF,TGTGCCAGCAGTGCGAGACAGGGGAAGGCTGAAGCTTTCTTT
few,TRBJ1-3,TRBD1,TRBV7-6,CASSLSTGTGILSGNTIYF,TGTGCCAGCAGCTTATCGACAGGGACGGGGATCCTCTCTGGAAACACCATATATTTT
-,TRBJ2-6,TRBD1,TRBV4-1,CASSLGNGRQGPSGANVLTF,TGCGCCAGCAGCCTTGGAAACGGCAGACAGGGTCCCTCTGGGGCCAACGTCCTGACTTTC
-,TRBJ2-6,TRBD1,TRBV11-2,CASSPFGQVSSGANVLTF,TGTGCCAGCAGCCCATTTGGACAGGTCAGCTCTGGGGCCAACGTCCTGACTTTC
few,TRBJ2-1,-,TRBV21-1,CASSPPGQGGDNEQFF,TGTGCCAGCAGCCCTCCGGGACAGGGGGGAGACAATGAGCAGTTCTTC
few,TRBJ2-2,TRBD1,TRBV6-1,CASRKGGEPTGELFF,TGTGCCAGCAGGAAAGGGGGCGAGCCCACCGGGGAGCTGTTTTTT
-,TRBJ1-6,TRBD1,TRBV6-5,CASSRDRVISPLHF,TGTGCCAGTTCACGCGACAGGGTCATTTCACCCCTCCACTTT
-,TRBJ2-1,TRBD2,TRBV4-1,CASSQLWTSGAYNEQFF,TGCGCCAGCAGCCAACTTTGGACTAGCGGGGCCTACAATGAGCAGTTCTTC
few,TRBJ2-3,-,TRBV9,CASSVGGRSSSTDTQYF,TGTGCCAGCAGCGTAGGTGGGCGGTCTTCTAGCACAGATACGCAGTATTTT
few,TRBJ2-3,-,TRBV6-1,CASRPRQRERDTQYF,TGTGCCAGCCGACCGCGACAGAGGGAAAGGGATACGCAGTATTTT
-,TRBJ2-5,-,TRBV20-1,CSAFKEETQYF,TGCAGTGCTTTCAAGGAGGAGACCCAGTACTTC
few,TRBJ2-1,-,TRBV5-1,CASSLASSVYNEQFF,TGCGCCAGCAGCTTGGCATCTTCAGTATACAATGAGCAGTTCTTC
-,TRBJ2-4,TRBD2,TRBV20-1,CSASGAGPKNIQYF,TGCAGTGCTAGTGGAGCGGGACCCAAAAACATTCAGTACTTC
-,TRBJ2-1,-,TRBV20-1,CSAPNPGYNEQFF,TGCAGTGCTCCAAACCCAGGCTACAATGAGCAGTTCTTC
few,TRBJ2-7,-,TRBV28,CASSFQTGYEQYF,TGTGCCAGCAGTTTCCAGACAGGCTACGAGCAGTACTTC
few,TRBJ1-6,TRBD1,TRBV18,CASSPTGKNNSPLHF,TGTGCCAGCTCACCGACAGGGAAAAATAATTCACCCCTCCACTTT